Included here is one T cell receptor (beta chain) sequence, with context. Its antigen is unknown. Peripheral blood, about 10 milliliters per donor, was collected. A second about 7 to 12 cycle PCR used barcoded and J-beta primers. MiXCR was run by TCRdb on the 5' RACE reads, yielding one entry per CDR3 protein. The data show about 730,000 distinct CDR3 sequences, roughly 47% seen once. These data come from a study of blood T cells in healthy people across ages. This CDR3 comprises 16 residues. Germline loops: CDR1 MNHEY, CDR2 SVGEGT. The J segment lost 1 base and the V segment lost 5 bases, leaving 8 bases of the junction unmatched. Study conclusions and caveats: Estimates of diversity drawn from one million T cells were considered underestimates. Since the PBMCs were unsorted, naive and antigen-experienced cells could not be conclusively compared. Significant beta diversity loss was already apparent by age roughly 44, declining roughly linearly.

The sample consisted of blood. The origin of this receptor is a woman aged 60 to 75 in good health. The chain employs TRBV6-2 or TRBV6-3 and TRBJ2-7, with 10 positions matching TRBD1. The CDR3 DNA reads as TGTGCCAGCAGTAACCCCCCGGGACAGGGGTCCTACGAGCAGTACTTC. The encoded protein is CASSNPPGQGSYEQYF.